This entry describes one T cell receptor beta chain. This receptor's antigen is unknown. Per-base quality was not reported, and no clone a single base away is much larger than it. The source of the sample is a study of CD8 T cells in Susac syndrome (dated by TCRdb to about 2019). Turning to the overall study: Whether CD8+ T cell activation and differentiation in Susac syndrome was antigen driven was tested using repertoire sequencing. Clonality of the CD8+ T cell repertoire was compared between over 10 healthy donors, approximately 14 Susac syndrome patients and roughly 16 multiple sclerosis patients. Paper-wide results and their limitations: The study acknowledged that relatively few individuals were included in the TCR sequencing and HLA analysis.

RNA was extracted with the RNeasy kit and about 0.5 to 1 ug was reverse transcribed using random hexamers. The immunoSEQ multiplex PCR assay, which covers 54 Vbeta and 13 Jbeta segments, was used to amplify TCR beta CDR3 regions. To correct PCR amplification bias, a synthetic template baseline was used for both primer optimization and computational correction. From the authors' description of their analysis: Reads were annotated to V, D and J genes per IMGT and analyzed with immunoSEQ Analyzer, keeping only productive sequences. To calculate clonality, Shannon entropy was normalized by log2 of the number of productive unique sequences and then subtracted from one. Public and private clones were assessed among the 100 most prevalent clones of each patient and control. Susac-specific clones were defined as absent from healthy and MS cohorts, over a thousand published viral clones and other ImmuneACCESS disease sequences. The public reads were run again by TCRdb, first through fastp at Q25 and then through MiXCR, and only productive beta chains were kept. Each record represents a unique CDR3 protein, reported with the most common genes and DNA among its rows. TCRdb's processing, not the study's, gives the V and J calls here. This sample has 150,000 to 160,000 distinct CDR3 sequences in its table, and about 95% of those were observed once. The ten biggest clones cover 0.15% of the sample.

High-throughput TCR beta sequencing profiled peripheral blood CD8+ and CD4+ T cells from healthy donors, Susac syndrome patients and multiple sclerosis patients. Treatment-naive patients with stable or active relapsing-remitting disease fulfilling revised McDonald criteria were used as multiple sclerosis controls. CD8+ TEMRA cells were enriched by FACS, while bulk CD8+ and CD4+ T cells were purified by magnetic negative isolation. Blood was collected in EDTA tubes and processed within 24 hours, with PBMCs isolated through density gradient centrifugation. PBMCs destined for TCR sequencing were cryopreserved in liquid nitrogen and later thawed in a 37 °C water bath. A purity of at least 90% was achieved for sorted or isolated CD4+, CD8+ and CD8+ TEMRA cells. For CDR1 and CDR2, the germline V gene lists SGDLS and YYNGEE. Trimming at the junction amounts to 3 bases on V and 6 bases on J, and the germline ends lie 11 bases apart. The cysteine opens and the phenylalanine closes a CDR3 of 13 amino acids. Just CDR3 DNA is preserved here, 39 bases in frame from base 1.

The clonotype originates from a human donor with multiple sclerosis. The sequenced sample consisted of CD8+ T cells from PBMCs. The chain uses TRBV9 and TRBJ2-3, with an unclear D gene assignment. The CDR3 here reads CASSAVRADTQYF. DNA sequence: TGTGCCAGCAGCGCGGTTAGGGCGGATACGCAGTATTTT.